This T cell receptor beta chain comes out of a study of blood T cell repertoires in COVID-19. Study overall: Acute-phase and convalescent COVID-19 samples originated in the United States, Italy and Spain. The analysed material was cDNA or gDNA that came from T cells, B-cell-depleted T cells, or PBMCs.

This clone was found once. Germline V gene data show CDR1 as SGDLS and CDR2 as YYNGEE. The J segment lost 7 bases and the V segment lost 3 bases, leaving 4 bases of the junction unmatched. This CDR3 comprises 13 residues. Adults between roughly 18 and 89 years of age took part from fewer than 30 US areas. Assignments of participants to cohorts depended upon their own reported clinical history. TCRdb's table, derived via immunoSEQ multiplex PCR, lists solely in-frame clones and lacks some. The sample contains approximately 200,000 clones, 70% to 85% of which appear only once. V and J are TRBV9 and TRBJ1-3; 7 nucleotides align to TRBD1. This TCR came from a woman aged 40 to 49 with acute COVID-19. Sequences were obtained from PBMCs or T cells enriched from blood (not recorded which). The CDR3 reads CASSASGGNTIYF. CDR3 in DNA: TGTGCCAGCAGCGCTTCAGGGGGGAACACCATATATTTT.